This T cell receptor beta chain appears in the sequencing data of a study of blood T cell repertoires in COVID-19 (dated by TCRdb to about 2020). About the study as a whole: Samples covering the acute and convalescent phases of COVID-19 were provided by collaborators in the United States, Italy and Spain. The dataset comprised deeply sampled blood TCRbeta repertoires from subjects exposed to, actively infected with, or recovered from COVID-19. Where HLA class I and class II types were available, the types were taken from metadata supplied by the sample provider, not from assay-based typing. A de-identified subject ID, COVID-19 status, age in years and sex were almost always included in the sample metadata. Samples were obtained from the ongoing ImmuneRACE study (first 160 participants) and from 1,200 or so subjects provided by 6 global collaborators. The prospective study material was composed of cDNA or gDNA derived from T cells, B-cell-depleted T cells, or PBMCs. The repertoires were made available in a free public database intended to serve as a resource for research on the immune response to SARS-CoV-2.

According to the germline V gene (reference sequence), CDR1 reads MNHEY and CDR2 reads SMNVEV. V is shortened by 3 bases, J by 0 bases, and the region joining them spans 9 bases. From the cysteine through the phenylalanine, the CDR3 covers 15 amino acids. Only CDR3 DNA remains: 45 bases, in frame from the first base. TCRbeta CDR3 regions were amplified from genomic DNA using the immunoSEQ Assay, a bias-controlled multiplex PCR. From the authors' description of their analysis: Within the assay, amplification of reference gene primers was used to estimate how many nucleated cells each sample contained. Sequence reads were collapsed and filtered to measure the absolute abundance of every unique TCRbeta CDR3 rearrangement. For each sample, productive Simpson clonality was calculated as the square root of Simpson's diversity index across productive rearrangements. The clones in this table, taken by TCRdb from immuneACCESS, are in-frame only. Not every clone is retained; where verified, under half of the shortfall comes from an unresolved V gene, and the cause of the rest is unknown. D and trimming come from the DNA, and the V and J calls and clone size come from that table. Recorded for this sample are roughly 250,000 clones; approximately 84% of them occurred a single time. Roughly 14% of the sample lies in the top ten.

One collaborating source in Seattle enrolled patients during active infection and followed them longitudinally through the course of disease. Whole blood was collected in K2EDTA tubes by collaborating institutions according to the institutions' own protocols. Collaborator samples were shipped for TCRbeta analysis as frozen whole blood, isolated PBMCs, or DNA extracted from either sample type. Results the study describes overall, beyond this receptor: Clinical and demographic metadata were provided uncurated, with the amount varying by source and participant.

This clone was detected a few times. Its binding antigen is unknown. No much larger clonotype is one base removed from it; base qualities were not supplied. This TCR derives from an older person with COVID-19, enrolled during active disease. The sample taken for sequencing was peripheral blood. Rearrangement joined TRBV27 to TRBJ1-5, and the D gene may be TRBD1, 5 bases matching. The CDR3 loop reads CASSFGGISNQPQHF. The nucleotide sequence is TGTGCCAGCAGTTTTGGGGGGATTAGCAATCAGCCCCAGCATTTT.